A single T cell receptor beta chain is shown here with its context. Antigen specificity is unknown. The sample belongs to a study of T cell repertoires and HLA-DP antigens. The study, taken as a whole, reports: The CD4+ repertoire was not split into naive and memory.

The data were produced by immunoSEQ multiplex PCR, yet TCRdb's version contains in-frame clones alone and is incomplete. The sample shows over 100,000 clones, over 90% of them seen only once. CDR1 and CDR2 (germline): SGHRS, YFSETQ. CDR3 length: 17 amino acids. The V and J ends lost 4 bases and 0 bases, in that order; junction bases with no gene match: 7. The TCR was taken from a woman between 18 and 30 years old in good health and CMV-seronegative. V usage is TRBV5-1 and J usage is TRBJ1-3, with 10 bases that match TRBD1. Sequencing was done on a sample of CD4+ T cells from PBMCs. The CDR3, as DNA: TGCGCCAGCAGCACCGGACAGGGGGGGTTCTCTGGAAACACCATATATTTT. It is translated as CASSTGQGGFSGNTIYF.